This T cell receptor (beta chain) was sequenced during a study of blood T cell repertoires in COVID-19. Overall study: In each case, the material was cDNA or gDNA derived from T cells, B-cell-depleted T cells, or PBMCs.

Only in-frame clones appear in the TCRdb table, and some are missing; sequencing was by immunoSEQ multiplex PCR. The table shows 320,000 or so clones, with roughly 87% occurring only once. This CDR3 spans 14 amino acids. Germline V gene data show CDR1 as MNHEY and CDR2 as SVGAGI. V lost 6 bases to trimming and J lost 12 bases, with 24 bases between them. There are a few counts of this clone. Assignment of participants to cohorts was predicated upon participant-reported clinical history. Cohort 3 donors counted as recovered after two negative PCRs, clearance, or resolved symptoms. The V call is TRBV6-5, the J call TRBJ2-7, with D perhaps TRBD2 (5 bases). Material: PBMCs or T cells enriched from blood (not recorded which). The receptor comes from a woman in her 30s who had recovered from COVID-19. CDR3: CASSHTPGSPMSYF. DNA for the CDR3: TGTGCCAGCAGCCATACCCCGGGATCCCCTATGTCGTACTTC.